Sequencing of this T cell receptor (beta chain) was carried out in a study of blood T cells in healthy people across ages. Findings and caveats of the study: No conclusive comparison of naive versus antigen-experienced cells was possible with unsorted PBMCs.

A J-beta primer mix and a sample-barcoded 5' primer were used in a second PCR of roughly 7 to 12 cycles. Template switching added a 12-random-nucleotide identifier to every cDNA molecule. Individual samples furnished no less than 2.5 million CDR3-containing paired-end reads apiece. TCRdb itself ran the 5' RACE reads through MiXCR, one entry per CDR3 protein. The sample holds hundreds of thousands of distinct CDR3 sequences, about 21% seen once. V was clipped by 0 bases and J by 0 bases; unmatched bases: 9. Germline CDR1 is SGHKS and CDR2 is YYEKEE (reference sequence). The CDR3 runs 18 residues. This clonotype occurred many times. Antigen specificity is unknown.

The receptor's source is a man in his sixties or seventies in good health. Source material: blood. J is TRBJ2-5 and V is TRBV5-5; 9 nucleotides line up with TRBD1. CDR3: CASSLADLGTGNQETQYF. The CDR3 nucleotides are TGTGCCAGCAGCTTGGCGGATTTAGGGACAGGGAACCAAGAGACCCAGTACTTC. Supplemented by reference TRBV5-5 and TRBJ2-5, the full variable domain reads DAGVTQSPTHLIKTRGQQVTLRCSPISGHKSVSWYQQVLGQGPQFIFQYYEKEERGRGNFPDRFSARQFPNYSSELNVNALLLGDSALYLCASSLADLGTGNQETQYFGPGTRLLVL.